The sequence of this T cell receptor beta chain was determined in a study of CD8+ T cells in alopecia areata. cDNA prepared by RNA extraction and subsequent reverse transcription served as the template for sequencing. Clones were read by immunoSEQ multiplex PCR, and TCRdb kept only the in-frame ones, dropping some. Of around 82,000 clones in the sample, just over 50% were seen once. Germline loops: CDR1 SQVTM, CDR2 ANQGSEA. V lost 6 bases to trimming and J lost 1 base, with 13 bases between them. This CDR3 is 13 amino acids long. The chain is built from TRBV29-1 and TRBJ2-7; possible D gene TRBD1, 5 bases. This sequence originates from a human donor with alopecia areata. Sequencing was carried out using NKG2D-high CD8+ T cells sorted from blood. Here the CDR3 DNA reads TGCAGCGTAATAGGCGACAGTTCCTACGAGCAGTACTTC. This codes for CSVIGDSSYEQYF.